These T cell receptor beta chains were read from a single sample in a study of identical twins. TCRdb passed the 5' RACE reads through MiXCR, listing each CDR3 protein once. The sample comprises roughly 690,000 distinct CDR3 sequences, around 20% of which are singletons, and more than 4% rests with the top ten. The sample also formed part of further work on T cells expressing NK-cell markers.

Sequencing input: PBMCs. Source of these receptors: a young woman in good health. The CDR3 runs from the conserved cysteine through the conserved F or W. D genes are given only for firm matches. Rows may omit the clone size; those that give it use once, few, many or a size class.

TRBJ2-1,TRBD2,-,TRBV5-1,TGCGCCAGCAGCTGGCGGGAGCGGCTTAACAATGAGCAGTTCTTC,CASSWRERLNNEQFF
TRBJ2-1,-,many,TRBV12-3/TRBV12-4,TGTGCCAGCAGTTTGGGCAATGAGCAGTTCTTC,CASSLGNEQFF
TRBJ1-3,-,few,TRBV6-1,TGTGCCAGCAGGCCGGGGTTCTCTGGAAACACCATATATTTT,CASRPGFSGNTIYF
TRBJ2-7,-,-,TRBV15,TGTGCCACCTCAACCAAGAGGACGGCCTGGAAGTACTTC,CATSTKRTAWKYF
TRBJ2-3,TRBD2,few,TRBV5-1,TGCGCCAGCAGCCCCGTTAGCGGGAGGGCGACAGATACGCAGTATTTT,CASSPVSGRATDTQYF
TRBJ2-5,TRBD1,-,TRBV12-3/TRBV12-4,TGTGCCAGCAGTTTAAGGGGGCCCTCCTCCCTAGGGGAGACCCAGTACTTC,CASSLRGPSSLGETQYF
TRBJ2-5,TRBD2,-,TRBV4-2,TGTGCCAGCAGCCAAGGCGGGAGGAGCGGGCAGACCCAGTACTTC,CASSQGGRSGQTQYF
TRBJ1-1,-,many,TRBV12-3/TRBV12-4,TGTGCCAGCAGTACCACCGGGGGCACTGAAGCTTTCTTT,CASSTTGGTEAFF
TRBJ2-5,-,few,TRBV15,TGTGCCACCAGCATTCAAACTCGTGAGACCCAGTACTTC,CATSIQTRETQYF
TRBJ2-6,-,few,TRBV7-9,TGTGCCAGCAGCTTACACGGGGCCGGGGCCAACGTCCTGACTTTC,CASSLHGAGANVLTF
TRBJ2-3,TRBD2,-,TRBV5-1,TGCGCCAGCCACTCGTCTAGCGGCACTGCAGATACGCAGTATTTT,CASHSSSGTADTQYF
TRBJ2-2,-,-,TRBV4-3,TGCGCCAGCAGCGAAGATCTTCCGGGAGTACACACCGGGGAGCTGTTTTTT,CASSEDLPGVHTGELFF
TRBJ2-3,-,many,TRBV12-3/TRBV12-4,TGTGCCAGCAGAAAAGACAGTAGCAGCCCAGATACGCAGTATTTT,CASRKDSSSPDTQYF
TRBJ2-2,-,-,TRBV3-1,TGTGCCAGCAGCCAACCTTTAGGTGGAACCGGGGAGCTGTTTTTT,CASSQPLGGTGELFF
TRBJ2-6,TRBD2,-,TRBV19,TGTGCCAGTAGTACTAGGACTAGCGGGGGGAGCTCTGGGGCCAACGTCCTGACTTTC,CASSTRTSGGSSGANVLTF
TRBJ2-3,-,few,TRBV12-3/TRBV12-4,TGTGCCAGCAGTTTTCGCGGGAGCACAGATACGCAGTATTTT,CASSFRGSTDTQYF